The 30 T cell receptor beta chains presented below share a single source sample, sequenced in a study of T cells in localized non-small cell lung cancer. Sequenced by immunoSEQ multiplex PCR; TCRdb stores in-frame clones only, minus some. This sample has under 20,000 clones; about 89% occur once, and the top ten carry 25% to 30%. Specimen: peripheral blood, collected before any cancer treatment. The receptors derive from a female donor over 55 with stage III squamous cell lung carcinoma.

The CDR3 coding sequence is TGCAGCGTTTCTAGCGGGGGGAACACCGGGGAGCTGTTTTTT. Encoded protein: CSVSSGGNTGELFF. The V and J genes are TRBV29-1 and TRBJ2-2; 10 nucleotides align to TRBD2. Germline CDR1 is SQVTM and CDR2 is ANQGSEA. CDR3 length: 14 amino acids. V shed 5 bases, J shed 1 base, and the junction held 1 base outside the gene matches.

This chain uses TRBV5-1 with TRBJ2-5; the D is unclear. The germline gives CDR1 SGHRS, CDR2 YFSETQ. This CDR3 region has 16 residues. Between the trimmed V and J ends, which lost 2 bases and 4 bases, there was a span of 18 bases. CDR3 sequence: CASSFFGEVDGETQYF. CDR3 in DNA: TGCGCCAGCAGCTTTTTTGGTGAGGTAGACGGAGAGACCCAGTACTTC.

The rearrangement joins TRBV14 to TRBJ1-1; TRBD1 aligns across 10 bases. J was trimmed by 1 base and V by 4 bases; bases with no gene match: 3. This CDR3 has 15 amino acids. The germline V gene encodes CDR1 SGHDN and CDR2 FVKESK. The CDR3 sequence: CASSPWTGGNTEAFF. The CDR3 coding sequence is TGTGCCAGCAGCCCTTGGACAGGGGGGAACACTGAAGCTTTCTTT.

The chain's CDR3 is CASSLGFKQYQETQYF. CDR3 DNA: TGTGCCAGCAGCTTGGGATTCAAACAGTACCAAGAGACCCAGTACTTC. The V and J genes are TRBV5-6 and TRBJ2-5, with unresolved D. CDR1 is SGHDT, CDR2 YYEEEE, per germline. V lost 0 bases to trimming and J lost 0 bases, with 12 bases between them. The CDR3 covers 16 residues.

This chain joins TRBV28 and TRBJ2-3, with D maybe TRBD2 (5 bases). The CDR3 has 15 amino acids. Germline V CDR1 and CDR2: MDHEN, SYDVKM. Trimming removed 2 bases at V and 6 bases at J, with 15 bases between. Written as DNA, the CDR3 is TGTGCCAGCAGTTTAGAAGCGGTCAGCGGCGATACGCAGTATTTT. This codes for CASSLEAVSGDTQYF. The full variable domain, in which reference TRBV28 and TRBJ2-3 provide the parts outside the CDR3, is DVKVTQSSRYLVKRTGEKVFLECVQDMDHENMFWYRQDPGLGLRLIYFSYDVKMKEKGDIPEGYSVSREKKERFSLILESASTNQTSMYLCASSLEAVSGDTQYFGPGTRLTVL.

With respect to this clone: The junction departs from the called germline gene at one end, perhaps through a read error. The V call is TRBV5-6, the J call TRBJ2-5, with a possible D match to TRBD1 (6 bases). The CDR3 length is 12 residues. Germline V CDR1 and CDR2: SGHDT, YYEEEE. The CDR3 nucleotides are TGTGCCAGCAGCTTGGGGACAGAGGCCCAGTACTTC. Translation gives CASSLGTEAQYF. The whole variable domain, remainder taken from reference TRBV5-6 and TRBJ2-5, is DAGVTQSPTHLIKTRGQQVTLRCSPKSGHDTVSWYQQALGQGPQFIFQYYEEEERQRGNFPDRFSGHQFPNYSSELNVNALLLGDSALYLCASSLGTEAQYFGPGTRLLVL.

The J gene is TRBJ2-7, the V gene TRBV6-5; 9 bases fit TRBD1. The CDR3 extends over 14 amino acids. Germline loops: CDR1 MNHEY, CDR2 SVGAGI. With V trimmed by 2 bases and J by 5 bases, 4 bases remained unmatched. The CDR3 nucleotides are TGTGCCAGCAGTTACGGGACAGGGAAGGACGAGCAGTACTTC. It codes for CASSYGTGKDEQYF.

A note on this clone: At one boundary the junction diverges from the germline segment, which might be a read error. This rearrangement joins TRBV29-1 to TRBJ2-1, with D uncertain. CDR1 and CDR2 from the germline V gene are SQVTM and ANQGSEA. The CDR3 contains 11 residues. CDR3 region: CSVASFNEQFF. The CDR3 DNA sequence: TGCAGCGTGGCCTCCTTCAATGAGCAGTTCTTC.

The chain is built from TRBV28 and TRBJ2-7; 15 bases line up with TRBD2. From germline, CDR1 is MDHEN and CDR2 SYDVKM. There are 16 residues in the CDR3. J lost 5 bases, V lost 4 bases, and 6 bases had no gene match. CDR3 sequence: CASSSRTSGRAHEQYF. The CDR3 coding sequence is TGTGCCAGCAGTTCCCGGACTAGCGGGAGGGCCCACGAGCAGTACTTC.

The gene calls are TRBV4-1 and TRBJ2-1; maybe TRBD1 (5 bases). This CDR3 is built from 16 residues. Germline V gives CDR1 MGHRA, CDR2 YSYEKL. V lost 5 bases and J 7 bases, leaving 21 bases between the germline ends. The CDR3 spells CASSEPDTMAKNEQFF. The CDR3 region has the DNA TGCGCCAGCAGCGAGCCGGACACTATGGCTAAGAATGAGCAGTTCTTC.

This chain uses TRBV9 with TRBJ2-5; 11 positions agree with TRBD2. CDR1 is SGDLS and CDR2 is YYNGEE in the germline V gene. This CDR3 is 17 amino acids long. Trimming at V came to 0 bases and at J to 4 bases, leaving 8 bases not matched to a gene. The CDR3 loop is CASSVGLAGGHIETQYF. The DNA for the CDR3 is TGTGCCAGCAGCGTAGGCCTAGCGGGGGGACATATAGAGACCCAGTACTTC.

This clone is a singleton in its sample. The CDR3 bases are TGTGCCAGCAGTTCACAGGGCTCAAGGAAGCCCCAGCATTTT. Translation gives CASSSQGSRKPQHF. The rearrangement joins TRBV27 to TRBJ1-5; the D gene is possibly TRBD1 (6 bases). The CDR3 covers 14 residues. Trimming stripped 4 bases from V and 8 bases from J, with 15 bases between. From germline, CDR1 is MNHEY and CDR2 SMNVEV (reference sequence).

This clone was counted only a few times. V gene TRBV6-1 combines with J gene TRBJ1-5; D remains unclear. The CDR3 spans 13 residues. The germline CDR1 and CDR2 sequences are MNHNS and SASEGT. V shed 8 bases and J shed 1 base, with 9 bases lying between them. The CDR3 sequence: CASRRGSNQPQHF. As DNA, the CDR3 is TGTGCCAGCCGACGCGGGAGCAATCAGCCCCAGCATTTT.

This chain uses TRBV28 with TRBJ2-3, with 7 bases identical to TRBD2. Germline lookup yields CDR1 MDHEN and CDR2 SYDVKM. Germline trimming cut 3 bases from V and 0 bases from J; bases unmatched to any gene: 6. The CDR3 contains 16 residues. This CDR3 reads CASSFGWTSSTDTQYF. In DNA form, the CDR3 reads TGTGCCAGCAGTTTCGGGTGGACTAGTAGCACAGATACGCAGTATTTT.

This chain connects TRBV5-5 to TRBJ1-4; D might be TRBD1 (5 bases). Deletions cut 0 bases from V and 10 bases from J, with 19 bases between. The length of the CDR3 is 16 residues. Germline V gives CDR1 SGHKS, CDR2 YYEKEE (reference sequence). The CDR3 nucleotides read TGTGCCAGCAGCTTGGACCAAGGGATCGGGACGGGAAAACTGTTTTTT. Translated, it gives CASSLDQGIGTGKLFF.

This chain connects TRBV11-2 to TRBJ1-3; no clear D gene. The germline V gene has CDR1 SGHAT and CDR2 FQNNGV. The ends were cut back, 3 bases at V and 7 bases at J, with 10 bases in the middle. The CDR3 consists of 13 residues. The CDR3 region is CASSFTSSNTIYF. CDR3 DNA sequence: TGTGCCAGCAGCTTCACTTCTAGCAACACCATATATTTT.

The J gene is TRBJ1-4, the V gene TRBV2; maybe TRBD1 (6 bases). The CDR3 has 14 residues. V was clipped by 2 bases and J by 5 bases, with 9 bases between them. Looked up from germline, CDR1 is SNHLY and CDR2 is FYNNEI. CDR3 nucleotides: TGTGCCAGCAGTGAAAGGACAGAGAATGAAAAACTGTTTTTT. Translation: CASSERTENEKLFF.

The CDR3: CASSLARGDTGELFF. The CDR3 DNA is TGCGCCAGCAGCTTGGCCAGGGGCGACACCGGGGAGCTGTTTTTT. This chain connects TRBV5-1 to TRBJ2-2; D perhaps matches TRBD1 (6 bases). The germline CDR1 and CDR2 sequences are SGHRS and YFSETQ. CDR3 length: 15 residues. V was cut by 0 bases and J by 3 bases, with 9 bases left in between.

This rearrangement joins TRBV7-9 to TRBJ2-5; no clear D gene. CDR1 and CDR2 (germline): SEHNR, FQNEAQ (reference sequence). The germline V and J ends were trimmed by 5 bases and 4 bases, with 14 bases remaining between them. The CDR3 contains 14 residues. CDR3 DNA: TGTGCCAGCAGCGCCCGCAGAGGAGTAGAGACCCAGTACTTC. Protein sequence: CASSARRGVETQYF.

J is TRBJ1-4 and V is TRBV9; D not resolved. The germline V gene encodes CDR1 SGDLS and CDR2 YYNGEE. V shed 3 bases and J shed 7 bases, with 16 bases lying between them. The CDR3 covers 15 residues. CDR3 bases: TGTGCCAGCAGCGAATCGAGGGCTTTTAGTGAAAAACTGTTTTTT. The encoded protein is CASSESRAFSEKLFF. Using reference TRBV9 and TRBJ1-4 for the parts outside the CDR3, the full variable domain is DSGVTQTPKHLITATGQRVTLRCSPRSGDLSVYWYQQSLDQGLQFLIQYYNGEERAKGNILERFSAQQFPDLHSELNLSSLELGDSALYFCASSESRAFSEKLFFGSGTQLSVL.

J is TRBJ1-2 and V is TRBV18; no clear D gene. Trimming cost V 3 bases and J 4 bases, with 15 bases left between them. CDR1 KGHSH and CDR2 LQKENI come from the germline V gene. This CDR3 region has 15 residues. The CDR3, as DNA: TGTGCCAGCTCACCCCGTTCCGGTGGGAGCTATGGCTACACCTTC. It is translated as CASSPRSGGSYGYTF.

The chain combines TRBV28 with TRBJ1-1, with D possibly matching TRBD1 (5 bases). CDR1 and CDR2 (germline): MDHEN, SYDVKM. V gave up 6 bases and J gave up 9 bases, with 20 bases separating them. The CDR3 runs to 14 residues. CDR3 sequence reads: CASSLAPGTAKAFF. DNA of the CDR3: TGTGCCAGCAGCCTAGCTCCAGGGACTGCAAAAGCTTTCTTT.

In its sample, this clone was seen a few times. The chain uses TRBV5-6 and TRBJ2-3; 9 nucleotides align to TRBD1. Trimming at V came to 4 bases and at J to 3 bases, leaving 6 bases not matched to a gene. The CDR3 consists of 15 residues. Germline CDR1 SGHDT, CDR2 YYEEEE. The CDR3 DNA follows: TGTGCCAGCAGCCCCGGGACAGGGTATACAGATACGCAGTATTTT. Its protein is CASSPGTGYTDTQYF.

The V call is TRBV5-1, the J call TRBJ1-4; D is ambiguous. This CDR3 spans 14 amino acids. V gave up 5 bases and J gave up 8 bases, with 16 bases separating them. Germline V gene lookup returns CDR1 SGHRS and CDR2 YFSETQ. CDR3 nucleotide sequence: TGCGCCAGCAGTGTCAATCGGCCGGAGGAAAAACTGTTTTTT. Translating gives CASSVNRPEEKLFF.

The CDR3 loop reads CATSRRDSGNTIYF. The CDR3 DNA follows: TGTGCCACCAGCAGAAGGGATTCTGGAAACACCATATATTTT. The rearrangement links TRBV15 to TRBJ1-3; no reliable D call. This CDR3 region has 14 residues. Germline V lookup: CDR1 LNHNV, CDR2 YYDKDF (reference sequence). V was shortened by 2 bases and J by 1 base, with 6 bases between the two germline ends.

The chain employs TRBV5-1 and TRBJ2-7, with 7 bases matching TRBD1. CDR3 size: 15 residues. With V trimmed by 4 bases and J by 3 bases, 10 bases remained unmatched. Germline V gene sequence: CDR1 SGHRS, CDR2 YFSETQ. The CDR3 bases are TGCGCCAGCAGCGTGGAAGGGACAGCAAGCTACGAGCAGTACTTC. Amino acids: CASSVEGTASYEQYF.

The V call is TRBV6-6, the J call TRBJ1-2, with a possible D match to TRBD1 (5 bases). Trimming shortened V by 6 bases and J by 8 bases, and 16 bases separated the two germline ends. The CDR3 extends over 13 amino acids. The germline V gene encodes CDR1 MNHNY and CDR2 SVGAGI (reference sequence). This CDR3 reads CASSPGRVWGYTF. CDR3 bases: TGTGCCAGCAGCCCAGGGAGGGTTTGGGGCTACACCTTC.

The rearrangement uses TRBV9 and TRBJ1-1; D possibly corresponds to TRBD1 (5 bases). Trimming removed 0 bases at V and 1 base at J, with 10 bases between. Germline lookup yields CDR1 SGDLS and CDR2 YYNGEE. The CDR3 runs 15 residues. CDR3 loop: CASSVGTGSNTEAFF. The CDR3 nucleotides are TGTGCCAGCAGCGTAGGAACAGGATCGAACACTGAAGCTTTCTTT.

This rearrangement joins TRBV7-7 to TRBJ2-5, with 13 bases lining up with TRBD2. V lost 5 bases, J lost 1 base, and 4 bases stayed unmatched. The CDR3 is 16 residues long. Germline loops: CDR1 SSHAT, CDR2 FNYEAQ (reference sequence). The CDR3 sequence is CASSIGLAGAQETQYF. The CDR3 DNA reads TGTGCCAGCAGCATCGGACTAGCGGGGGCCCAAGAGACCCAGTACTTC.

Concerning this clone: The junction differs from germline at one of its ends, possibly a read error. This chain joins TRBV7-9 and TRBJ2-7; possible D gene TRBD2, 6 bases. Germline-derived CDR1 and CDR2 are SEHNR and FQNEAQ (reference sequence). This CDR3 has 11 amino acids. CDR3 DNA sequence: TGTGCCAGCAGCTTAGATGGAGGGGTAAACTTC. This translates into CASSLDGGVNF.